The next 23 T cell receptor beta chains were all read from a single sample in a study of OX40 agonist ivuxolimab in advanced cancers. TCRdb keeps only in-frame clones here, not all; method: immunoSEQ multiplex PCR. The sample has 35,000 to 45,000 clones; 65% to 85% are singletons. Material: CD4+ or CD8+ T cells sorted from blood, obtained in a trial of the OX40 agonist ivuxolimab. Source of these receptors: an adult with an advanced solid tumor such as melanoma, head and neck, liver or kidney cancer.

The chain employs TRBV7-2 and TRBJ2-1, with TRBD1 as a possible D gene (5 bases). Germline V gives CDR1 SGHTA, CDR2 FQGNSA. CDR3 length: 12 residues. V was trimmed by 4 bases and J by 9 bases, leaving 10 bases between them. CDR3 sequence (DNA): TGTGCCAGCAGCTCCAGGGTGGGTGAGCAGTTCTTC. Translating it yields CASSSRVGEQFF.

This chain links TRBV4-2 with TRBJ2-5; TRBD2 is a possible D gene (5 bases). The CDR3 contains 14 residues. The germline gives CDR1 LGHNA, CDR2 YNFKEQ. V shed 2 bases and J shed 5 bases, with 12 bases lying between them. CDR3 in DNA: TGTGCCAGCAGCCAACGGACTCTTTTGGAGACCCAGTACTTC. Translation gives CASSQRTLLETQYF.

The chain employs TRBV14 and TRBJ2-2; tentatively, D is TRBD1 (6 bases). Trimming cost V 1 base and J 4 bases, with 13 bases left between them. CDR1 and CDR2 (germline): SGHDN, FVKESK. The CDR3 is 16 residues long. The CDR3 DNA is TGTGCCAGCAGCCAAGGACAGGTCCTACTCACCGGGGAGCTGTTTTTT. Residues: CASSQGQVLLTGELFF.

This clone occurred once. The chain recombines TRBV11-3 with TRBJ2-1, with D possibly TRBD1 on 6 matching bases. CDR3 length: 13 residues. In germline, CDR1 is SGHNT, CDR2 YENEEA. Trimming removed 5 bases from V and 4 bases from J, with 9 bases in between. The CDR3 loop is CASSRGGYNEQFF. CDR3 DNA: TGTGCCAGCAGCAGAGGGGGATACAATGAGCAGTTCTTC.

This rearrangement joins TRBV18 to TRBJ1-2; D is undetermined. Between the trimmed V and J ends, which lost 6 bases and 0 bases, there was a span of 17 bases. The germline V gene encodes CDR1 KGHSH and CDR2 LQKENI. The CDR3 totals 16 residues. This CDR3 reads CASSVGVRETNYGYTF. In DNA, the CDR3 is TGTGCCAGCTCGGTCGGGGTGCGGGAAACTAACTATGGCTACACCTTC.

In its sample, this clone was seen once. The gene calls are TRBV30 and TRBJ2-3, with 10 bases matching TRBD1. The length of the CDR3 is 16 residues. Germline CDR1 and CDR2: GTSNPN and SVGIG (reference sequence). V lost 2 bases and J lost 5; bases outside the gene matches: 10. The CDR3 DNA reads TGTGCCTGGAGTAGGGAGACAGGGGGCGCGGGAGATACGCAGTATTTT. Protein sequence: CAWSRETGGAGDTQYF.

The chain employs TRBV6-5 and TRBJ2-5, with TRBD2 matching 7 bases. CDR3 size: 14 residues. The J segment lost 8 bases and the V segment lost 5 bases, leaving 11 bases of the junction unmatched. Germline V gene data show CDR1 as MNHEY and CDR2 as SVGAGI. CDR3 in DNA: TGTGCCAGCAGTCGGAGCGGGGACCCGACTACCCAGTACTTC. Amino acid sequence: CASSRSGDPTTQYF.

This chain joins TRBV7-9 and TRBJ1-2, with D perhaps matching TRBD1 (6 bases). V shed 5 bases and J shed 6 bases, with 19 bases lying between them. The germline gives CDR1 SEHNR, CDR2 FQNEAQ (reference sequence). The length of the CDR3 is 15 residues. CDR3 protein: CASSTEVGQGNGYTF. CDR3 nucleotide sequence: TGTGCCAGCAGCACAGAGGTAGGGCAGGGGAATGGCTACACCTTC.

The chain is built from TRBV4-1 and TRBJ2-7; unclear D gene. Trimming shortened V by 3 bases and J by 6 bases, and 12 bases separated the two germline ends. The CDR3 sequence is 13 residues long. Germline CDR1 and CDR2: MGHRA and YSYEKL. For the CDR3, the DNA is TGCGCCAGCAGCCAGGTCCTGGCCGGCGAGCAGTACTTC. Its translation: CASSQVLAGEQYF.

The rearrangement links TRBV29-1 to TRBJ2-1, with 9 nucleotides matching TRBD1. This CDR3 has 15 amino acids. Germline V CDR1 and CDR2: SQVTM, ANQGSEA. V gave up 7 bases and J gave up 7 bases; unmatched junction bases: 14. The CDR3 DNA reads TGCAGCGGGGGCCCAGGACAGGGGAGTCCAAATGAGCAGTTCTTC. Encoded protein: CSGGPGQGSPNEQFF.

The chain employs TRBV4-3 and TRBJ2-5; 7 positions match TRBD1. The CDR3 sequence is 16 residues long. The V gene's germline CDR1 is LGHNA and CDR2 YSLEER. After removal of 0 bases from V and 4 bases from J, the junction contained 8 bases not matched to a gene. CDR3 sequence reads: CASSQDGEGARETQYF. Here the CDR3 DNA reads TGCGCCAGCAGCCAAGATGGAGAGGGGGCGCGAGAGACCCAGTACTTC.

J is TRBJ1-1 and V is TRBV28; D gene unclear. The CDR3 sequence is 14 residues long. With 3 bases removed from V and 4 bases from J, the gap between germline ends came to 12 bases. CDR1 and CDR2 (germline): MDHEN, SYDVKM. The CDR3 sequence is CASSFDMPGTEAFF. The CDR3 DNA reads as TGTGCCAGCAGTTTCGATATGCCGGGCACTGAAGCTTTCTTT. Variable domain in full (rest from reference TRBV28 and TRBJ1-1): DVKVTQSSRYLVKRTGEKVFLECVQDMDHENMFWYRQDPGLGLRLIYFSYDVKMKEKGDIPEGYSVSREKKERFSLILESASTNQTSMYLCASSFDMPGTEAFFGQGTRLTVV.

CDR3 sequence reads: CASSPRTSGSDEQFF. The CDR3 DNA reads TGTGCCAGCAGCCCAAGGACTAGCGGGAGTGATGAGCAGTTCTTC. This sequence joins TRBV7-8 and TRBJ2-1; 13 bases are a match to TRBD2. Trimming at V came to 5 bases and at J to 8 bases, leaving 6 bases not matched to a gene. The CDR3 sequence is 15 residues long. Germline assignment: CDR1 SGHVS and CDR2 FQNEAQ.

The chain has TRBV12-5 and TRBJ2-5; perhaps D is TRBD1 or TRBD2 (5 bases each). Germline CDR1 reads LGHNT; CDR2 reads FRNRAP. Trimming took off 0 bases at V and 11 bases at J, with 19 bases between the two ends. This CDR3 comprises 15 residues. The CDR3 loop reads CASGLVLGPLDEQYF. The CDR3 nucleotides read TGTGCTAGTGGTTTGGTACTGGGACCCCTAGATGAGCAGTACTTC. The full variable domain, its missing parts supplied by reference TRBV12-5 and TRBJ2-5, is DARVTQTPRHKVTEMGQEVTMRCQPILGHNTVFWYRQTMMQGLELLAYFRNRAPLDDSGMPKDRFSAEMPDATLATLKIQPSEPRDSAVYFCASGLVLGPLDEQYFGPGTRLLVL.

The chain carries TRBV27 and TRBJ2-1; the D is unclear. This CDR3 has 14 amino acids. The germline gives CDR1 MNHEY, CDR2 SMNVEV (reference sequence). V dropped 4 bases and J dropped 10 bases, with 17 bases sitting between them. CDR3 nucleotides: TGTGCCAGCAGTTCCCTACAATACCGACCCGAGCAGTTCTTC. This codes for CASSSLQYRPEQFF.

This rearrangement joins TRBV7-2 to TRBJ2-3, with D unresolved. V lost 5 bases, J lost 1 base, and 7 bases lay in between. The CDR3 runs 13 residues. Germline CDR1 SGHTA, CDR2 FQGNSA. In nucleotides, the CDR3 is TGTGCCAGCAGCCCAAGCGGCACAGATACGCAGTATTTT. Residues: CASSPSGTDTQYF.

This chain uses TRBV28 with TRBJ2-4, with D possibly TRBD2 on 6 matching bases. V was shortened by 5 bases and J by 0 bases, with 11 bases between the two germline ends. Germline lookup yields CDR1 MDHEN and CDR2 SYDVKM. The CDR3 runs to 15 residues. CDR3 nucleotide sequence: TGTGCCAGCAGTCCGTGGGGACTAGCCAAAAACATTCAGTACTTC. Translation gives CASSPWGLAKNIQYF.

V usage is TRBV6-5 and J usage is TRBJ1-1; D uncertain. The germline V and J ends were trimmed by 4 bases and 1 base, with 10 bases remaining between them. The V gene's germline CDR1 is MNHEY and CDR2 SVGAGI. The CDR3 extends over 14 amino acids. DNA for the CDR3: TGTGCCAGCAGTTGGGGTGTCCGGAACACTGAAGCTTTCTTT. This codes for CASSWGVRNTEAFF.

The chain has TRBV11-1 and TRBJ2-1; D might be TRBD1 (6 bases). Germline-derived CDR1 and CDR2 are SGHAT and FQDESV (reference sequence). The V end was cut by 4 bases, the J end by 3 bases, with 13 bases between. The CDR3 is 15 amino acids. The CDR3 sequence is CASSSGQQGYNEQFF. CDR3 bases: TGTGCCAGCAGCTCCGGACAGCAGGGCTACAATGAGCAGTTCTTC. The complete variable domain, with remaining parts taken from reference TRBV11-1 and TRBJ2-1, reads EAEVAQSPRYKITEKSQAVAFWCDPISGHATLYWYRQILGQGPELLVQFQDESVVDDSQLPKDRFSAERLKGVDSTLKIQPAELGDSAMYLCASSSGQQGYNEQFFGPGTRLTVL.

The genes are TRBV19 and TRBJ1-5; D is undetermined. The CDR3 runs to 15 residues. V gave up 8 bases and J gave up 4 bases, with 18 bases separating them. CDR1 is LNHDA and CDR2 is SQIVND in the germline V gene (reference sequence). The CDR3 loop reads CASRQRGNDNQPQHF. The DNA for the CDR3 is TGTGCCAGTCGGCAGCGGGGTAACGATAATCAGCCCCAGCATTTT.

This chain joins TRBV10-3 and TRBJ1-1, with D possibly TRBD1 on 5 matching bases. Looked up from germline, CDR1 is ENHRY and CDR2 is SYGVKD. The CDR3 has 13 residues. V lost 10 bases and J 2 bases, leaving 14 bases between the germline ends. CDR3 sequence (DNA): TGTGCCACCCAGGGCAGAGAAAACACTGAAGCTTTCTTT. Translation: CATQGRENTEAFF.

In this sample, this clone turned up once. The DNA of the CDR3 is TGTGCCATCTGGCGGCAGGGTGGCACCGGGGAGCTGTTTTTT. Its translation: CAIWRQGGTGELFF. The chain joins TRBV10-3 to TRBJ2-2; TRBD1 might be the D (5 bases). CDR1 ENHRY and CDR2 SYGVKD come from the germline V gene. The V end was cut by 8 bases, the J end by 4 bases, with 14 bases between. The CDR3 spans 14 residues.

The chain employs TRBV6-1 and TRBJ2-3, with D uncertain. V lost 1 base, J lost 0 bases, and 5 bases lay in between. In germline, CDR1 is MNHNS, CDR2 SASEGT. The CDR3 has 14 residues. DNA for the CDR3: TGTGCCAGCAGTGAAGAGGGCAGCACAGATACGCAGTATTTT. Its translation: CASSEEGSTDTQYF.